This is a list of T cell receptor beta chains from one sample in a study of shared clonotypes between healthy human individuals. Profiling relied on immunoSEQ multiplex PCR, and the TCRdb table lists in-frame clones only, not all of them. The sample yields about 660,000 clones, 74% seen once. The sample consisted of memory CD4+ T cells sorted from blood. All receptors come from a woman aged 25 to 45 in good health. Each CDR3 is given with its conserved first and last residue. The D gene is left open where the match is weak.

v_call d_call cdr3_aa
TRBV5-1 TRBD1 CASSSQGAEDTEAFF
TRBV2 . CAKKGLKYGYTF
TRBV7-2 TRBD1 CASSPDRDLPQHF
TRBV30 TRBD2 CAWIISGRTYNEQFF
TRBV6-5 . CASRQGYSTDTQYF
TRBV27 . CASSLIGHQPQHF
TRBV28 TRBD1 CASSLMGQDTEAFF
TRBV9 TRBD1 CASSVTGGVGYTF
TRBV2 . CASSSPRGRGEETQYF
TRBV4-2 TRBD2 CASSLSGSNEQYF
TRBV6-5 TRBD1 CASRRDSAGKQYF
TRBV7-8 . CASSYQGTEQYF
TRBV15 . CATSRVRQAGANVLTF
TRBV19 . CASCPDGNQPQHF
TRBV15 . CATSRDSPRTTQYF
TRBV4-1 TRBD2 CASSPRGREFTGELFF
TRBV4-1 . CASSQDSGAQWGGEKLFF